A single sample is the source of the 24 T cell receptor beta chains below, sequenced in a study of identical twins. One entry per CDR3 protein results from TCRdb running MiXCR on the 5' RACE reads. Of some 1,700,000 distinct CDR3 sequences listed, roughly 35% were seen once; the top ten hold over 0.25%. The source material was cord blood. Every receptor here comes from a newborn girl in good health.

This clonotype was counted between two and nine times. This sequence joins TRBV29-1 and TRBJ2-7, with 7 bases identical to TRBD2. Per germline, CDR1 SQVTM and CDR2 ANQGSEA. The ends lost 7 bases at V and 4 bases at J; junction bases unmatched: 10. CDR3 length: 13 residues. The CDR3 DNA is TGCAGCGCCTCCACGGGGGGAAAGTACGAGCAGTACTTC. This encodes CSASTGGKYEQYF.

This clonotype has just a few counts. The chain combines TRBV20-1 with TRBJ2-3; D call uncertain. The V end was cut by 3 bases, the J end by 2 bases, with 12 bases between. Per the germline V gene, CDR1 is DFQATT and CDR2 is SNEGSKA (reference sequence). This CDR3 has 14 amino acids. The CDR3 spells CSARPRLPTDTQYF. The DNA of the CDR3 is TGCAGTGCTAGGCCGCGACTTCCCACAGATACGCAGTATTTT.

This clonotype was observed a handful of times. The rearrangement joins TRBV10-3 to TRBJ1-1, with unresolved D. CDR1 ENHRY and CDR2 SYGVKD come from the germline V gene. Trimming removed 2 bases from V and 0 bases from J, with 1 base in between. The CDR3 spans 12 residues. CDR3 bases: TGTGCCATCAGTGAGCTGAACACTGAAGCTTTCTTT. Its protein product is CAISELNTEAFF.

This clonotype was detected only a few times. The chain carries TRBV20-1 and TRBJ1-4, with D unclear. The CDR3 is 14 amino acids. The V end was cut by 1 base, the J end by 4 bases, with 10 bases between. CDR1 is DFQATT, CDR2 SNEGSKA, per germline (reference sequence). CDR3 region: CSARVAGVNEKLFF. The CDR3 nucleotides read TGCAGTGCTAGAGTCGCAGGAGTTAATGAAAAACTGTTTTTT.

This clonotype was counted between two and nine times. The CDR3 protein is CASTVFRDSNSPLHF. The CDR3 coding sequence is TGTGCCAGCACAGTGTTCAGGGACAGCAATTCACCCCTCCACTTT. This rearrangement joins TRBV12-3 or TRBV12-4 to TRBJ1-6, with 7 bases fitting TRBD1. V dropped 7 bases and J dropped 7; count of bases not matched to a gene: 10. The CDR3 covers 15 residues.

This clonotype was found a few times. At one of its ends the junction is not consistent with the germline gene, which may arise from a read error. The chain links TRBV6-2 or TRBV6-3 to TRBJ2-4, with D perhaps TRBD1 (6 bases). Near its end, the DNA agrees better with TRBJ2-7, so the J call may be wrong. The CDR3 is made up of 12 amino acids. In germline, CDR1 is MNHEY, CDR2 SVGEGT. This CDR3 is CTSRDITYEQYF. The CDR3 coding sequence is TGTACCAGCAGGGACATCACCTACGAGCAGTACTTC.

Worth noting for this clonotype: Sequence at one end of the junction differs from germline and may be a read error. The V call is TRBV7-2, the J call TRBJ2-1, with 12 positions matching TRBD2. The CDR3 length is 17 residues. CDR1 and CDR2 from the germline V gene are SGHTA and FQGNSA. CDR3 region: CASSLGPPTSGSEKHVF. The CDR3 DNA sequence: TGTGCCAGCAGCTTAGGCCCTCCGACTAGCGGGAGTGAGAAGCATGTCTTC.

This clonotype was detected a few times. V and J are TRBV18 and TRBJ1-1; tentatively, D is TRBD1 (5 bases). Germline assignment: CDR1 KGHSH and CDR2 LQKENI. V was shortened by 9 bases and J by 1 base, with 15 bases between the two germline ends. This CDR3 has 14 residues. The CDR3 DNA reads TGTGCCAGTTATCCGGGGAGGGGGAACACTGAAGCTTTCTTT. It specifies CASYPGRGNTEAFF. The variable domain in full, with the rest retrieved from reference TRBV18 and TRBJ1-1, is NAGVMQNPRHLVRRRGQEARLRCSPMKGHSHVYWYRQLPEEGLKFMVYLQKENIIDESGMPKERFSAEFPKEGPSILRIQQVVRGDSAAYFCASYPGRGNTEAFFGQGTRLTVV.

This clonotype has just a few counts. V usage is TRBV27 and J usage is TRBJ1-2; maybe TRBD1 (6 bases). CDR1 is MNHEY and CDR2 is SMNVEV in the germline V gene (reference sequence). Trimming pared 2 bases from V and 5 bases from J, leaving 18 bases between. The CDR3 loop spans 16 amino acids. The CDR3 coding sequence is TGTGCCAGCAGTTTAAGCCCCGGGGGGGCGAGGTATGGCTACACCTTC. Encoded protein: CASSLSPGGARYGYTF.

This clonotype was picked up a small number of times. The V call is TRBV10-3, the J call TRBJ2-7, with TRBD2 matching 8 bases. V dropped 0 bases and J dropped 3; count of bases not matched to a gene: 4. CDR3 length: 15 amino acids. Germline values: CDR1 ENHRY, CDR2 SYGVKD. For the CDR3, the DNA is TGTGCCATCAGTGAGTCAAGCGGGAGTTTCTACGAGCAGTACTTC. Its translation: CAISESSGSFYEQYF.

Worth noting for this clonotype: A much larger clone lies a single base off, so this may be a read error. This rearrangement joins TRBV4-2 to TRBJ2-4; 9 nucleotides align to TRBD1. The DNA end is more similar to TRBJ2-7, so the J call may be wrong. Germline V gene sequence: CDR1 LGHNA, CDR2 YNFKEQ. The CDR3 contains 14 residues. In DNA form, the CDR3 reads TGTGTCAGCAGCCAAGATGGGACAGGGTACGAGCAGTACTTC. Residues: CVSSQDGTGYEQYF.

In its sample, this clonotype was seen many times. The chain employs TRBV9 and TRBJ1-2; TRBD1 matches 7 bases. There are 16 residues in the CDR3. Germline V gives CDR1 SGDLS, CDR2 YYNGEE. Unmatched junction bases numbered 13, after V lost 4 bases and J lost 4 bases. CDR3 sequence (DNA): TGTGCCAGCAGCCCCTCCCAAGGACAGGTTCTCTATGGCTACACCTTC. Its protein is CASSPSQGQVLYGYTF.

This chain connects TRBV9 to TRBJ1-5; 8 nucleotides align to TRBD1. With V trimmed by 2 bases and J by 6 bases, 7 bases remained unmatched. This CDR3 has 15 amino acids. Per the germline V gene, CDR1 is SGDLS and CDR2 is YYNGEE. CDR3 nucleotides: TGTGCCAGCAGCGTCGCACAGGGGGTAGGTCAGCCCCAGCATTTT. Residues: CASSVAQGVGQPQHF.

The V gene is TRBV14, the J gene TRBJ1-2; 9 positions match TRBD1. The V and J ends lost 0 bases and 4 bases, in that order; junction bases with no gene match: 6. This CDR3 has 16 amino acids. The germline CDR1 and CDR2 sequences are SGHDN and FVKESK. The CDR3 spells CASSQEWTGAFYGYTF. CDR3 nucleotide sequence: TGTGCCAGCAGCCAAGAATGGACAGGGGCCTTCTATGGCTACACCTTC.

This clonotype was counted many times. Here the CDR3 reads CASSLGPTGTSYEQYF. The CDR3 DNA reads TGTGCCAGCAGTTTAGGCCCGACAGGGACCTCCTACGAGCAGTACTTC. The V gene is TRBV28, the J gene TRBJ2-7; 7 bases are shared with TRBD1. Germline-derived CDR1 and CDR2 are MDHEN and SYDVKM. V shed 2 bases and J 0 bases; nucleotides not matched to a gene: 7. CDR3 length: 16 residues.

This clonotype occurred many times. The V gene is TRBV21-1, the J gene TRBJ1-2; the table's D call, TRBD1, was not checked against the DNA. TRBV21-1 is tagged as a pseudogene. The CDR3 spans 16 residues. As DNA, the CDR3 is TGTGCCAGCAGCAAAAGGGGGAGAGGTGCGATCGATGGCTACACCTTC. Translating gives CASSKRGRGAIDGYTF.

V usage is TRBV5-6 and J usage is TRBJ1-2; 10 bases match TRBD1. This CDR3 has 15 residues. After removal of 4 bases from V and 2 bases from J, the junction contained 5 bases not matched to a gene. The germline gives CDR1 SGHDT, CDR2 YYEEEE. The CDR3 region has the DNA TGTGCCAGCAGCAATATGACAGGGGGCAACTATGGCTACACCTTC. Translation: CASSNMTGGNYGYTF.

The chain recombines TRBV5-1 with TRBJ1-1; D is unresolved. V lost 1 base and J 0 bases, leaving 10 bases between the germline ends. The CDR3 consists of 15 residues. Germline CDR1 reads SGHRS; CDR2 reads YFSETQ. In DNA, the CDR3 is TGCGCCAGCAGCTTGAGGGTTGGGGTGAACACTGAAGCTTTCTTT. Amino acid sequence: CASSLRVGVNTEAFF. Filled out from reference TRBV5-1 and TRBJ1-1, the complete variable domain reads KAGVTQTPRYLIKTRGQQVTLSCSPISGHRSVSWYQQTPGQGLQFLFEYFSETQRNKGNFPGRFSGRQFSNSRSEMNVSTLELGDSALYLCASSLRVGVNTEAFFGQGTRLTVV.

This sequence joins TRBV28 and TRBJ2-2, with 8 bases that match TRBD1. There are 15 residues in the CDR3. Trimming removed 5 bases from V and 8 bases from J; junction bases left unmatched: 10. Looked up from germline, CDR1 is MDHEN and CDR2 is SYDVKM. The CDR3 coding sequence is TGTGCCAGCAGTCATTTGACAGGGGACATAGGGGAGCTGTTTTTT. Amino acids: CASSHLTGDIGELFF.

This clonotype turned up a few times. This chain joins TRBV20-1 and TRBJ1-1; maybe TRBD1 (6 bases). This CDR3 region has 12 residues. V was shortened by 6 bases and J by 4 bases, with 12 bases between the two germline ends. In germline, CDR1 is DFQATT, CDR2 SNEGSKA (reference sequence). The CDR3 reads CSARQAITEAFF. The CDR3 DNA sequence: TGCAGTGCCCGACAGGCGATCACTGAAGCTTTCTTT.

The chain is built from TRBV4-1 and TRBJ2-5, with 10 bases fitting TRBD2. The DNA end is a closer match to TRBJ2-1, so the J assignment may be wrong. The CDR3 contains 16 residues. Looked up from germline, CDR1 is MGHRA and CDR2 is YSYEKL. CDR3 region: CASSQDASGGQETQFF. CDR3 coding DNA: TGCGCCAGCAGCCAAGATGCTAGCGGGGGACAAGAGACCCAGTTCTTC.

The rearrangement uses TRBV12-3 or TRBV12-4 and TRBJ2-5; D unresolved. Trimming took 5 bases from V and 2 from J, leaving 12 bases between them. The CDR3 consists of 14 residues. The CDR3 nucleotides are TGTGCCAGCAGTATCGTGCCCCATCAAGAGACCCAGTACTTC. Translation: CASSIVPHQETQYF.

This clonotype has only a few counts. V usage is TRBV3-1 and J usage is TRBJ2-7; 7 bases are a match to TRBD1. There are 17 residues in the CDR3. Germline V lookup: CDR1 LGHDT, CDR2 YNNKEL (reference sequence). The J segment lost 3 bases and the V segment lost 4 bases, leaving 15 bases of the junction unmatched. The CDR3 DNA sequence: TGTGCCAGCAGCCCCACCTCCTTCACAGGGGTGCACTACGAGCAGTACTTC. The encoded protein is CASSPTSFTGVHYEQYF.

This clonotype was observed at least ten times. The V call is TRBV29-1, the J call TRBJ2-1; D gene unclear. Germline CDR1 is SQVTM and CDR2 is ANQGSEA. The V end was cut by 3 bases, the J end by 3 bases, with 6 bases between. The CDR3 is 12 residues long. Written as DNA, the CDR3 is TGCAGCGTTGAGGCAGACTACAATGAGCAGTTCTTC. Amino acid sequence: CSVEADYNEQFF.